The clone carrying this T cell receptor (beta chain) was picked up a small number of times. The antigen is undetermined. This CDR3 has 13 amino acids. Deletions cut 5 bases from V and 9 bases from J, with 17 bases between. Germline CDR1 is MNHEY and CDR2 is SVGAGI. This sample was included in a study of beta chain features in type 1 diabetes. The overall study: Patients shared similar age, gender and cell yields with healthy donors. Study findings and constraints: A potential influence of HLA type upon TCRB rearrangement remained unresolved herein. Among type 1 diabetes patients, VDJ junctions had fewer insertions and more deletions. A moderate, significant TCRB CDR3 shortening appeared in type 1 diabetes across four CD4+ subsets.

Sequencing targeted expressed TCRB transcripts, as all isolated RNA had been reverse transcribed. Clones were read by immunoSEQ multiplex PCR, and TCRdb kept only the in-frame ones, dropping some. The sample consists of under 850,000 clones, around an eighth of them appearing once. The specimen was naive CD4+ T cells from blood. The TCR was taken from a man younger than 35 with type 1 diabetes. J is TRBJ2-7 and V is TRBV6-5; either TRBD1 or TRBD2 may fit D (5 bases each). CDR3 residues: CASSGGPQSGQYF. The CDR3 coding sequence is TGTGCCAGCAGTGGGGGTCCCCAATCGGGGCAGTACTTC.